This T cell receptor beta chain was obtained from a study of glioma-infiltrating T cells. Study-wide results and caveats: Gliomas, especially low-grade, showed above-expected tissue-blood divergence; non-neoplastic patients showed below. Tissue and blood shared very few CDR3 sequences.

The CDR3 is 11 residues long. Germline loops: CDR1 KGHDR, CDR2 SFDVKD. TCR alpha and beta CDR3 regions were amplified from RNA using iRepertoire nested multiplex PCR. Input was roughly 95-450 ng of tissue mRNA or PBMC total RNA. TCRdb re-called the multiplex PCR reads with MiXCR, one entry per CDR3 protein. This sample carries about 93,000 distinct CDR3 sequences, 40% of them seen once, and the ten largest clones take around two fifths. This clonotype was found many times. Its antigen is unknown. A much more abundant neighbour one base away suggests this may be a read error. The chain uses TRBV24-1 and TRBJ2-7; D call uncertain. This clonotype was sampled from a human donor with low-grade glioma or glioblastoma, undergoing nonglioma brain surgery, or in good health (not recorded which). The sequenced material came from glioma tissue, nonneoplastic brain tissue, or PBMCs (not recorded which). As DNA, the CDR3 is TGTGCCGCCAGTGATTTGGATGAGCAGTACTTC. As protein: CAASDLDEQYF.